Following are 28 T cell receptor beta chains from one sample sequenced in a study of PD-1 blockade in classical Hodgkin lymphoma. Clones were sequenced by immunoSEQ multiplex PCR, and TCRdb holds only the in-frame ones, with some missing. The sample carries about 93,000 clones, 80% to 95% recorded once. Every patient experienced relapse after autologous stem cell transplantation, and brentuximab vedotin exposure varied. Here the sequenced sample was peripheral blood mononuclear cells (PBMCs), taken before the second cycle of nivolumab. The source of these receptors is a human donor with classical Hodgkin lymphoma.

The J gene is TRBJ2-5, the V gene TRBV19; D gene unclear. Germline CDR1 and CDR2: LNHDA and SQIVND (reference sequence). Trimming cost V 3 bases and J 0 bases, with 14 bases left between them. The CDR3 is made up of 16 amino acids. The CDR3 sequence: CASSMSGPSYQETQYF. Here the CDR3 DNA reads TGTGCCAGTAGTATGTCTGGTCCCTCGTACCAAGAGACCCAGTACTTC. Looking up the rest from reference TRBV19 and TRBJ2-5 gives the full variable domain: DGGITQSPKYLFRKEGQNVTLSCEQNLNHDAMYWYRQDPGQGLRLIYYSQIVNDFQKGDIAEGYSVSREKKESFPLTVTSAQKNPTAFYLCASSMSGPSYQETQYFGPGTRLLVL.

The V call is TRBV9, the J call TRBJ2-7, with TRBD2 identical over 14 bases. From germline, CDR1 is SGDLS and CDR2 YYNGEE. This CDR3 spans 15 amino acids. Trimming took 5 bases from V and 7 from J; bases not matched to a gene: 8. CDR3 bases: TGTGCCAGCAGTGAGCGACTAGCGGGAGGGGAAGAGCAGTACTTC. It is translated as CASSERLAGGEEQYF.

The genes are TRBV11-2 and TRBJ1-1; 7 nucleotides agree with TRBD1. V was clipped by 5 bases and J by 2 bases; unmatched bases: 5. Germline CDR1 SGHAT, CDR2 FQNNGV. The CDR3 is 14 residues long. Written as DNA, the CDR3 is TGTGCCAGCAGCGTCGACAGGGCTAACACTGAAGCTTTCTTT. It yields the protein CASSVDRANTEAFF.

The chain employs TRBV1 and TRBJ2-5; the table names TRBD2, a call not compared with the DNA. TRBV1 is a known pseudogene. CDR3 length equals 13 residues. The CDR3 DNA reads as TGCACCAGCAGCCAAGCTCGTCAAGAGACCCAGTACTTC. Residues: CTSSQARQETQYF.

The rearrangement uses TRBV7-8 and TRBJ2-7; TRBD2 matches at 9 bases. The germline V gene has CDR1 SGHVS and CDR2 FQNEAQ. V lost 4 bases to trimming and J lost 3 bases; unmatched junction nucleotides: 10. The CDR3 is 16 residues long. DNA for the CDR3: TGTGCCAGCAGCTCCTTTAGCAGACTAGCGGACTACGAGCAGTACTTC. The encoded protein is CASSSFSRLADYEQYF.

The chain couples TRBV19 to TRBJ2-2, with D unclear. CDR1 and CDR2 from the germline V gene are LNHDA and SQIVND (reference sequence). Trimming removed 5 bases at V and 8 bases at J, with 6 bases between. The CDR3 runs 11 residues. The CDR3 DNA sequence: TGTGCCAGTAGTTCCCCTGGGGAGCTGTTTTTT. Protein: CASSSPGELFF.

The J gene is TRBJ2-7, the V gene TRBV7-6; D might be TRBD1 (6 bases). CDR1 and CDR2 (germline): SGHVS, FNYEAQ. The CDR3 sequence is 13 residues long. V lost 5 bases and J lost 2, with 10 bases in between. The CDR3 region is CASSLPGAYEQYF. The CDR3, as DNA: TGTGCCAGCAGCCTACCAGGGGCCTACGAGCAGTACTTC.

J is TRBJ2-7 and V is TRBV28; 12 bases agree with TRBD2. Germline V gives CDR1 MDHEN, CDR2 SYDVKM. V lost 8 bases, J lost 7 bases, and 9 bases stayed unmatched. The CDR3 sequence is 14 residues long. CDR3 in amino acids: CASQKTSGRWEQYF. CDR3 DNA sequence: TGTGCCAGCCAGAAGACTAGCGGGAGATGGGAGCAGTACTTC.

The chain recombines TRBV5-8 with TRBJ1-2; perhaps TRBD1 as D (5 bases). V was pared by 7 bases and J by 8 bases, with 21 bases between. The germline V gene has CDR1 SGHTS and CDR2 YDEGEE. The CDR3 sequence is 14 residues long. The CDR3 nucleotides are TGTGCCAGCGTACTGATGAGGGGCGCGGGCGGCTACACCTTC. Its protein product is CASVLMRGAGGYTF.

The chain joins TRBV30 to TRBJ2-1; D could derive from TRBD1 or TRBD2 (5 bases each). V gave up 2 bases and J gave up 9 bases, with 14 bases separating them. CDR1 is GTSNPN and CDR2 is SVGIG in the germline V gene (reference sequence). This CDR3 is built from 13 residues. CDR3 DNA: TGTGCCTGGAGTCCCCGAGGGGCAGCTGAGCAGTTCTTC. Amino acid sequence: CAWSPRGAAEQFF.

This chain connects TRBV7-9 to TRBJ1-1; TRBD1 aligns across 8 bases. Germline CDR1 SEHNR, CDR2 FQNEAQ (reference sequence). With V trimmed by 5 bases and J by 0 bases, 8 bases remained unmatched. The CDR3 spans 16 residues. CDR3 loop: CASSLPGQGMNTEAFF. The CDR3 DNA follows: TGTGCCAGCAGCCTTCCCGGACAGGGTATGAACACTGAAGCTTTCTTT.

The CDR3 DNA reads TGTGCCAGCAGCTCCCGGACAGGGCTTACTAATGAAAAACTGTTTTTT. Amino acid sequence: CASSSRTGLTNEKLFF. V gene TRBV7-2 combines with J gene TRBJ1-4; TRBD1 matches at 8 bases. Trimming took 4 bases from V and 2 from J; bases not matched to a gene: 6. CDR3 length equals 16 residues. Germline assignment: CDR1 SGHTA and CDR2 FQGNSA.

V gene TRBV27 combines with J gene TRBJ2-3, with D tentatively TRBD1 or TRBD2 (5 bases each). The ends were cut back, 6 bases at V and 2 bases at J, with 15 bases in the middle. The CDR3 runs 15 residues. Germline CDR1 reads MNHEY; CDR2 reads SMNVEV (reference sequence). DNA for the CDR3: TGTGCCAGCAGGACCCCGGGACCCCTCACAGATACGCAGTATTTT. Translation gives CASRTPGPLTDTQYF.

This sequence joins TRBV5-1 and TRBJ2-5; perhaps TRBD1 as D (6 bases). CDR1 is SGHRS and CDR2 is YFSETQ in the germline V gene. With 1 base removed from V and 3 bases from J, the gap between germline ends came to 16 bases. The length of the CDR3 is 16 residues. In DNA form, the CDR3 reads TGCGCCAGCAGCTTGTCCCAGGGGACCCCAAAAGAGACCCAGTACTTC. Translation gives CASSLSQGTPKETQYF.

J is TRBJ2-1 and V is TRBV27; D gene uncertain. This CDR3 has 14 amino acids. Germline-derived CDR1 and CDR2 are MNHEY and SMNVEV (reference sequence). Trimming pared 5 bases from V and 0 bases from J, leaving 8 bases between. CDR3 coding DNA: TGTGCCAGCAGTAGGGATGGCTCCTACAATGAGCAGTTCTTC. It translates to CASSRDGSYNEQFF.

This clone has only a few counts. The chain uses TRBV27 and TRBJ2-1, with TRBD2 matching over 7 bases. V dropped 9 bases and J dropped 4; count of bases not matched to a gene: 6. The germline V gene has CDR1 MNHEY and CDR2 SMNVEV (reference sequence). The CDR3 has 13 residues. CDR3 DNA: TGTGCCAGTCAAAATAGCGGGTACAATGAGCAGTTCTTC. Its protein is CASQNSGYNEQFF.

This clone was recorded once. V gene TRBV7-9 combines with J gene TRBJ2-1; 9 nucleotides match TRBD2. Germline V gene sequence: CDR1 SEHNR, CDR2 FQNEAQ (reference sequence). V lost 5 bases, J lost 6 bases, and 8 bases stayed unmatched. The CDR3 has 15 amino acids. The CDR3 bases are TGTGCCAGCAGCCCCTTGGGACTAGCCCTCAATGAGCAGTTCTTC. Its protein is CASSPLGLALNEQFF.

The genes are TRBV27 and TRBJ1-2; D is uncertain. The germline gives CDR1 MNHEY, CDR2 SMNVEV (reference sequence). Trimming removed 5 bases at V and 4 bases at J, with 11 bases between. The CDR3 totals 13 residues. The CDR3, as DNA: TGTGCCAGCAGTCCTCTATTGAGCTATGGCTACACCTTC. Amino acid sequence: CASSPLLSYGYTF.

This clone was recorded a few times. The J gene is TRBJ2-7, the V gene TRBV5-1; 7 nucleotides line up with TRBD1. V shed 1 base and J 6 bases; nucleotides not matched to a gene: 7. Germline V lookup: CDR1 SGHRS, CDR2 YFSETQ. This CDR3 spans 14 amino acids. The CDR3, as DNA: TGCGCCAGCAGCTTGATAGGGGGCGCATCCGAGCAGTACTTC. It encodes CASSLIGGASEQYF.

This chain uses TRBV27 with TRBJ2-5; TRBD1 aligns across 8 bases. V was clipped by 0 bases and J by 1 base; unmatched bases: 16. Per the germline V gene, CDR1 is MNHEY and CDR2 is SMNVEV (reference sequence). The CDR3 length is 20 residues. DNA for the CDR3: TGTGCCAGCAGTTTATCGGCCGCTGGAACGACAGGGGTTCTCCAAGAGACCCAGTACTTC. Translated, it gives CASSLSAAGTTGVLQETQYF.

The chain combines TRBV10-1 with TRBJ2-7; D might be TRBD1 (5 bases). CDR1 and CDR2 from the germline V gene are WNHNN and SYGVQD (reference sequence). The CDR3 sequence is 12 residues long. V lost 4 bases and J 2 bases, leaving 6 bases between the germline ends. CDR3 coding DNA: TGCGCCAGCAGTGGACAGACCTACGAGCAGTACTTC. Amino acid sequence: CASSGQTYEQYF.

This clone was found once. The chain joins TRBV15 to TRBJ2-6; D remains ambiguous. The germline V gene has CDR1 LNHNV and CDR2 YYDKDF (reference sequence). The CDR3 extends over 15 amino acids. V was clipped by 6 bases and J by 0 bases, with 9 bases between them. CDR3 sequence reads: CATSPRNSGANVLTF. The CDR3 nucleotides read TGTGCCACCAGTCCCCGCAACTCTGGGGCCAACGTCCTGACTTTC.

V and J are TRBV6-1 and TRBJ2-7; D ambiguous. CDR1 MNHNS and CDR2 SASEGT come from the germline V gene. This CDR3 spans 15 amino acids. V dropped 0 bases and J dropped 0 bases, with 9 bases sitting between them. In nucleotides, the CDR3 is TGTGCCAGCAGTGAAGCTTATAGGTTCTCCTACGAGCAGTACTTC. Protein product: CASSEAYRFSYEQYF.

The chain carries TRBV7-2 and TRBJ2-7; no clear D. CDR1 SGHTA and CDR2 FQGNSA come from the germline V gene. With 5 bases removed from V and 2 bases from J, the gap between germline ends came to 10 bases. The CDR3 contains 13 residues. As DNA, the CDR3 is TGTGCCAGCAGCGAAATCCGGACCTACGAGCAGTACTTC. Amino acid sequence: CASSEIRTYEQYF.

The CDR3 DNA is TGTGCCAGCAGTGCCCTGGGGACTAGGAGATCCTACGAGCAGTACTTC. Its protein is CASSALGTRRSYEQYF. The V call is TRBV28, the J call TRBJ2-7, with TRBD2 matching over 8 bases. Germline CDR1 MDHEN, CDR2 SYDVKM. The CDR3 consists of 16 residues. The V segment lost 5 bases and the J segment 1 base; nucleotides outside the gene matches: 10.

The chain joins TRBV7-9 to TRBJ1-1; D not resolved. Germline V gene sequence: CDR1 SEHNR, CDR2 FQNEAQ (reference sequence). Deletions cut 1 base from V and 2 bases from J, with 2 bases between. The CDR3 totals 12 residues. CDR3 loop: CASSLVNTEAFF. In DNA form, the CDR3 reads TGTGCCAGCAGCTTAGTTAACACTGAAGCTTTCTTT. Looking up the rest from reference TRBV7-9 and TRBJ1-1 gives the full variable domain: DTGVSQNPRHKITKRGQNVTFRCDPISEHNRLYWYRQTLGQGPEFLTYFQNEAQLEKSRLLSDRFSAERPKGSFSTLEIQRTEQGDSAMYLCASSLVNTEAFFGQGTRLTVV.

V usage is TRBV27 and J usage is TRBJ2-2, with 7 bases that match TRBD1. The CDR3 contains 15 residues. Trimming removed 5 bases from V and 4 bases from J; junction bases left unmatched: 7. CDR1 and CDR2 from the germline V gene are MNHEY and SMNVEV (reference sequence). The CDR3 nucleotides read TGTGCCAGCAGTACAACAGGGGTTTTCACCGGGGAGCTGTTTTTT. Translated: CASSTTGVFTGELFF.

The J gene is TRBJ2-3, the V gene TRBV5-5; D is perhaps TRBD1 (5 bases). CDR1 SGHKS and CDR2 YYEKEE come from the germline V gene (reference sequence). Trimming removed 6 bases at V and 4 bases at J, with 12 bases between. This CDR3 has 13 amino acids. For the CDR3, the DNA is TGTGCCAGCATCCCAGGGAACGCAGATACGCAGTATTTT. Protein: CASIPGNADTQYF.